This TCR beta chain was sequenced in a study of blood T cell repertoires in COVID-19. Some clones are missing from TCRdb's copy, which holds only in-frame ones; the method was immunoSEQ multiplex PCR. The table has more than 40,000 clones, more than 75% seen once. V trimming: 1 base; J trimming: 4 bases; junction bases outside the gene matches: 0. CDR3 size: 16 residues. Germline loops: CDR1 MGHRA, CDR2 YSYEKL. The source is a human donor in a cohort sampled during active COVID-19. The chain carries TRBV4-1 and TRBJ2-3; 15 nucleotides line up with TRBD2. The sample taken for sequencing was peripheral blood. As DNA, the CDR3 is TGCGCCAGCAGCCAAGGGACTAGCGGGAGGGCAGATACGCAGTATTTT. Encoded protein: CASSQGTSGRADTQYF.